A single sample is the source of the 9 T cell receptor beta chains below, sequenced in a study of T cells after yellow fever vaccination. TCRdb itself ran the 5' RACE reads through MiXCR, one entry per CDR3 protein. The profile shows under 550,000 distinct CDR3 sequences, 20% to 25% of them singletons. Source: PBMCs, taken less than 25 days after the first yellow fever vaccination. The receptors were gathered from a man between 18 and 29 years old who received the YFV17D yellow fever vaccine.

At least ten counts were recorded for this clonotype. The chain links TRBV4-3 to TRBJ2-5, with D uncertain. The CDR3 length is 15 residues. V lost 0 bases to trimming and J lost 3 bases, with 11 bases between them. Germline CDR1 and CDR2: LGHNA and YSLEER. CDR3 loop: CASSQDIVGEETQYF. The CDR3, as DNA: TGCGCCAGCAGCCAAGATATAGTCGGAGAAGAGACCCAGTACTTC.

A few counts support this clonotype. The J gene is TRBJ2-5, the V gene TRBV4-1, with D tentatively TRBD1 (6 bases). The CDR3 sequence is 15 residues long. V lost 0 bases to trimming and J lost 3 bases, with 11 bases between them. Germline V gene data show CDR1 as MGHRA and CDR2 as YSYEKL. The CDR3 is CASSQERNREETQYF. CDR3 in DNA: TGCGCCAGCAGCCAAGAGAGGAACAGGGAAGAGACCCAGTACTTC.

The chain employs TRBV3-1 and TRBJ2-2; D ambiguous. Germline assignment: CDR1 LGHDT and CDR2 YNNKEL (reference sequence). The CDR3 covers 13 residues. Trimming pared 6 bases from V and 0 bases from J, leaving 5 bases between. Written as DNA, the CDR3 is TGTGCCAGCAGGGCACCGAACACCGGGGAGCTGTTTTTT. It is translated as CASRAPNTGELFF.

The chain couples TRBV7-2 to TRBJ1-2, with D unresolved. The CDR3 extends over 13 amino acids. The germline V gene encodes CDR1 SGHTA and CDR2 FQGNSA. Between the trimmed V and J ends, which lost 5 bases and 8 bases, there was a span of 15 bases. The CDR3 DNA reads TGTGCCAGCAGCCCTTCCGAGGACTTAGGCTACACCTTC. This sequence encodes CASSPSEDLGYTF.

The rearrangement joins TRBV5-5 to TRBJ2-2, with TRBD1 identical over 7 bases. V lost 1 base, J lost 6 bases, and 3 bases stayed unmatched. The CDR3 is made up of 14 amino acids. Germline CDR1 and CDR2: SGHKS and YYEKEE (reference sequence). In DNA, the CDR3 is TGTGCCAGCAGCTTGACAGGGGACGCCGGGGAGCTGTTTTTT. Its protein is CASSLTGDAGELFF.

The rearrangement uses TRBV28 and TRBJ2-4, with D possibly matching TRBD1 (6 bases). The CDR3 is 15 amino acids. Trimming took 5 bases from V and 3 from J, leaving 14 bases between them. Germline V gives CDR1 MDHEN, CDR2 SYDVKM. DNA of the CDR3: TGTGCCAGCAGTCAAAGGGACACAGTCAAAAACATTCAGTACTTC. It yields the protein CASSQRDTVKNIQYF.

This chain uses TRBV12-3 or TRBV12-4 with TRBJ1-1, with D hard to call. V dropped 3 bases and J dropped 6 bases, with 11 bases sitting between them. There are 13 residues in the CDR3. This CDR3 reads CASSFAGSAEAFF. The CDR3, as DNA: TGTGCCAGCAGTTTTGCCGGCAGCGCTGAAGCTTTCTTT.

This clonotype was seen more than once but under ten times. The chain links TRBV12-3 or TRBV12-4 to TRBJ2-5; 7 nucleotides line up with TRBD1. This CDR3 has 14 residues. The ends lost 2 bases at V and 2 bases at J; junction bases unmatched: 2. Here the CDR3 DNA reads TGTGCCAGCAGTTTAAGGGGGCTTCAAGAGACCCAGTACTTC. Translated: CASSLRGLQETQYF.

The rearrangement links TRBV5-6 to TRBJ2-7, with D unclear. V lost 4 bases to trimming and J lost 2 bases, with 19 bases between them. Germline lookup yields CDR1 SGHDT and CDR2 YYEEEE. The CDR3 is made up of 16 amino acids. The CDR3 reads CASSGYSSVRAYEQYV. CDR3 nucleotide sequence: TGTGCCAGCAGCGGCTATTCGAGTGTCCGAGCCTACGAGCAGTACGTC.